This is a list of T cell receptor beta chains from one sample in a study of brain T cells in children with intractable seizures. Some clones are missing from TCRdb's copy, which holds only in-frame ones; the method was immunoSEQ multiplex PCR. The sample contains 110,000 or so clones, 94% of which appear only once. This specimen was peripheral blood, taken at surgery. The receptors were gathered from a boy younger than two with hemimegalencephaly and intractable seizures. CDR3s include the opening cysteine and the closing phenylalanine or tryptophan. The D gene is left open where the match is weak. Size values are once, few and many counts, or a class for expanded clones, and some rows have none.

cdr3_nt	cdr3_aa	clone_size	j_call	d_call	v_call
TGTGCCAGCAGTTTAGCTGGGACAGGGCGAACAGATACGCAGTATTTT	CASSLAGTGRTDTQYF	.	TRBJ2-3	TRBD1	TRBV6-5
TGTGCCAGCACCCTCATATACCGGGACAGGGGAAAGAATGGCTACACCTTC	CASTLIYRDRGKNGYTF	.	TRBJ1-2	TRBD1	TRBV5-8
TGTGCCAGCAGAGGTGGAGGGGCTATCTATGGCTACACCTTC	CASRGGGAIYGYTF	.	TRBJ1-2	.	TRBV28
TGTGCCAGCAGTACCAGGGGAGACAAACTACAAGAGACCCAGTACTTC	CASSTRGDKLQETQYF	.	TRBJ2-5	.	TRBV28
TGTGCCACCAGTGAAAATCCAGCCTCCAGACGGGATACGCAGTATTTT	CATSENPASRRDTQYF	.	TRBJ2-3	.	TRBV24-1
TGCGCCAGCAGCCTGACAGGAAGCTCCTACGAGCAGTACTTC	CASSLTGSSYEQYF	once	TRBJ2-7	.	TRBV5-1
TGTGCCACCAGCAGAGATAAGGGCGGGAGAGATACAGGCGAGCAGTACTTC	CATSRDKGGRDTGEQYF	.	TRBJ2-7	TRBD2	TRBV15
TGCGCCAGCAGCCCCGGGACAGGGTTAACTGAAGCTTTCTTT	CASSPGTGLTEAFF	.	TRBJ1-1	TRBD1	TRBV5-1
TGTGCCAGCAGCTCCGAGACAGCTCGCACAGATACGCAGTATTTT	CASSSETARTDTQYF	.	TRBJ2-3	.	TRBV11-1
TGTGCCAGCAGTTTATCCAATGAGCAGTTCTTC	CASSLSNEQFF	.	TRBJ2-1	.	TRBV12-3/TRBV12-4
TGTGCCAGCAGTTTATCCGGGACCCAAGCTAACTATGGCTACACCTTC	CASSLSGTQANYGYTF	.	TRBJ1-2	.	TRBV28
TGTGCAAGTCGCTTAAGAATCCCCAGGGGGGATAGCAATCAGCCCCAGCATTTT	CASRLRIPRGDSNQPQHF	few	TRBJ1-5	.	TRBV12-2
TGTGCCAGCAGCTTAACCCCGGGACTAGCGGAGCACTACGAGCAGTACTTC	CASSLTPGLAEHYEQYF	.	TRBJ2-7	TRBD2	TRBV11-2
TGTGCCATCGGTGACAGGGGGCGAAGGGCTAATCAGCCCCAGCATTTT	CAIGDRGRRANQPQHF	.	TRBJ1-5	TRBD1	TRBV10-3
TGTGCCAGCAGTCCACTTCGGATGACTAGCGGGAGAAAAGAGACCCAGTACTTC	CASSPLRMTSGRKETQYF	.	TRBJ2-5	TRBD2	TRBV28
TGCAGCGTTTCAGGGACATTCGACAATGAGCAGTTCTTC	CSVSGTFDNEQFF	.	TRBJ2-1	.	TRBV29-1
TGTGCCACCAGCAGAGATCTGGACACCTCCTACGAGCAGTACTTC	CATSRDLDTSYEQYF	once	TRBJ2-7	.	TRBV15
TGTGCCACCAGGGACGGCAACACAGATACGCAGTATTTT	CATRDGNTDTQYF	.	TRBJ2-3	.	TRBV10-3
TGTGCCAGCAGCTTCGGCGGGAGCTCCTACAATGAGCAGTTCTTC	CASSFGGSSYNEQFF	.	TRBJ2-1	TRBD2	TRBV11-2
TGTGCCAGCAGCTCCCCTAGCGGAGGGAACATTCAGTACTTC	CASSSPSGGNIQYF	.	TRBJ2-4	TRBD2	TRBV11-2
TGTGCCAGCAGCTTAAGGGGAGTGGGGGACTCACAAGTCTTC	CASSLRGVGDSQVF	.	TRBJ2-1	.	TRBV7-9
TGTGCCAGCAGCCCAGGTGGGGGGGAGAGCTCCTACGAGCAGTACTTC	CASSPGGGESSYEQYF	once	TRBJ2-7	TRBD2	TRBV11-3
TGTGCTTTGCGGGACATAGGTCTACGCGAGCAGTACTTC	CALRDIGLREQYF	.	TRBJ2-7	.	TRBV2
TGCAGCGTCTTTGAAGGGGGAGTCTACAATGAGCAGTTCTTC	CSVFEGGVYNEQFF	.	TRBJ2-1	.	TRBV29-1
TGTGCCAGTAGTATCTGGGCCAGGGGGCCGCCCGACTCTGGAAACACCATATATTTT	CASSIWARGPPDSGNTIYF	.	TRBJ1-3	TRBD1	TRBV19
TGTGCCAGCTCCCGGAGGGATTTCGGAGAGACCCAGTACTTC	CASSRRDFGETQYF	.	TRBJ2-5	.	TRBV6-5
TGTGCCAGCAGCCCGGGCCCGGGGCAATGGAACACTGAAGCTTTCTTT	CASSPGPGQWNTEAFF	.	TRBJ1-1	.	TRBV5-4
TGTGCCAGCAGGCAAAGCAAAAATCAGCCCCAGCATTTT	CASRQSKNQPQHF	.	TRBJ1-5	.	TRBV12-3/TRBV12-4
TGTGCCAGCAGTTTACTGGGGACCCAGTACTTC	CASSLLGTQYF	.	TRBJ2-5	.	TRBV2
TGCGCCAGCAGCCAAGTCATATGGGACGAGCAGTACTTC	CASSQVIWDEQYF	once	TRBJ2-7	.	TRBV4-1
TGTGCCAGCAGCCGAGGGACCGGTAATGAAAAACTGTTTTTT	CASSRGTGNEKLFF	.	TRBJ1-4	.	TRBV7-9
TGTGCCAGCAGCCGGGACAGGGGAGAGACCCAGTACTTC	CASSRDRGETQYF	.	TRBJ2-5	TRBD1	TRBV7-2
TGTGCCAGCAGCCCGAGACAGCTCTATGGCTACACCTTC	CASSPRQLYGYTF	once	TRBJ1-2	.	TRBV6-5
TGCGCCAGCAGCTTGGCCGGGACAAAAAACTATGGCTACACCTTC	CASSLAGTKNYGYTF	.	TRBJ1-2	.	TRBV5-1
TGTGCCAGCAGCTTAGTGGGCCGAGGGCGGACCTACAATGAGCAGTTCTTC	CASSLVGRGRTYNEQFF	.	TRBJ2-1	.	TRBV11-2
TGCGCCAGCGGGGACAGGGATAATTCACCCCTCCACTTT	CASGDRDNSPLHF	few	TRBJ1-6	TRBD1	TRBV5-1
TGTGCCTGGAGTGTGGCGCGCAGCTCCTACAATGAGCAGTTCTTC	CAWSVARSSYNEQFF	.	TRBJ2-1	.	TRBV30